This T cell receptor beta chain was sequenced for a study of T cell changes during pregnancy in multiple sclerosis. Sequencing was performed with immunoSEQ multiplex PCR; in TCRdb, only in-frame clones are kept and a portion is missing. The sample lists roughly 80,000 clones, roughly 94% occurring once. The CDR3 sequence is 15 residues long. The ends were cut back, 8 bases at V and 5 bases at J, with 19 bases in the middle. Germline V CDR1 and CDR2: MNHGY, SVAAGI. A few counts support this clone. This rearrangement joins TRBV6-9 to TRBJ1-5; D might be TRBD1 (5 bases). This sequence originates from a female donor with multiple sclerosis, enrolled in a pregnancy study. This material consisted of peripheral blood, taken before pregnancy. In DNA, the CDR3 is TGTGCCAGCTCCTGGGGGGTACCATATGATCAGCCCCAGCATTTT. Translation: CASSWGVPYDQPQHF.